The rows below give T cell receptor beta chains drawn from one sample of a study of T cells in Graves' hyperthyroidism and ophthalmopathy. MiXCR, applied by TCRdb to the multiplex PCR reads, yields one record per CDR3 protein. The sample records around 540,000 distinct CDR3 sequences, 15% to 20% being singletons. Sequenced sample: blood. These receptors came from a woman in her twenties or thirties with Graves' ophthalmopathy. The CDR3 runs from the conserved cysteine through the conserved F or W. The D gene is left open where the match is weak. Size is stated for part of the rows, as once, few or many counts, or as a class when the clone is expanded.

J gene,clone size,D gene,V gene,CDR3 DNA,CDR3 protein
TRBJ2-7,few,NA,TRBV5-4,TGTGCCAGCAGCCCCGGACAGACGATCTCCTACGAGCAGTACTTC,CASSPGQTISYEQYF
TRBJ1-1,few,NA,TRBV19,TGTGCCAGTAGTGCCTCACAGGGAAACACTGAAGCTTTCTTT,CASSASQGNTEAFF
TRBJ1-1,many,NA,TRBV30,TGTGCCTGGACTGGGGGAGGAGGGAACACTGAAGCTTTCTTT,CAWTGGGGNTEAFF
TRBJ2-7,NA,TRBD2,TRBV24-1,TGTGCCACCAGTGATGAGTCGGGAGGTCGAGAGCAGTACTTC,CATSDESGGREQYF
TRBJ2-2,NA,NA,TRBV5-4,TGTGCCAGCAGCTTGGGGCTGGGAACCGGGGAGCTGTTTTTT,CASSLGLGTGELFF
TRBJ1-5,many,NA,TRBV2,TGTGCCAGCAGTGACTCGACGGTTGGCAATCAGCCCCAGCATTTT,CASSDSTVGNQPQHF
TRBJ2-1,many,TRBD2,TRBV11-2,TGTGCCAGCAGCTTACTAGCGGGCATACCTTACAATGAGCAGTTCTTC,CASSLLAGIPYNEQFF
TRBJ2-1,NA,NA,TRBV25-1,TGTGCCAGCAGTGAAGGGTTAGTTAAGGAGCAGTTCTTC,CASSEGLVKEQFF
TRBJ2-7,few,TRBD2,TRBV4-3,TGCGCCAGCAGCCAAGAACTAGCGGGAGCCGAGCAGTACTTC,CASSQELAGAEQYF
TRBJ1-2,many,TRBD1,TRBV27,TGTGCCAGCAGTCCCGACAGGGCTTATGGCGGCTACACCTTC,CASSPDRAYGGYTF
TRBJ2-1,NA,TRBD1,TRBV6-5,TGTGCCAGCAGTTACTCTGGGACAGGACATACCTACAATGAGCAGTTCTTC,CASSYSGTGHTYNEQFF
TRBJ2-5,many,TRBD1,TRBV6-2/TRBV6-3,TGTGCCAGCAGCTTGACAGGGAGTGGGACCCAGTACTTC,CASSLTGSGTQYF
TRBJ1-4,NA,NA,TRBV29-1,TGCAGCGCCCGTGGGAGCACAGGTGAAAAACTGTTTTTT,CSARGSTGEKLFF
TRBJ2-1,many,NA,TRBV28,TGTGCCAGCGGTGGTGCCGGGATCTCCTACAATGAGCAGTTCTTC,CASGGAGISYNEQFF
TRBJ1-2,NA,TRBD1,TRBV30,TGTGCCTGGAGTGTCAGGGGGCCTGGCTACACCTTC,CAWSVRGPGYTF
TRBJ1-3,NA,NA,TRBV30,TGTGCCTGGAATCCACGAAGCTCTGGAAACACCATATATTTT,CAWNPRSSGNTIYF
TRBJ2-4,many,TRBD2,TRBV4-2,TGTGCCAGCAGCCAGGGTAGCGGGAGTAGTGAGGACATTCAGTACTTC,CASSQGSGSSEDIQYF
TRBJ1-5,NA,NA,TRBV9,TGTGCCAGCAGCGTAGGCCCCTCCTCAAGGGGGAATCAGCCCCAGCATTTT,CASSVGPSSRGNQPQHF
TRBJ2-3,NA,NA,TRBV10-1,TGCGCCAGCAGTGAGACCCGCGGCACAGATACGCAGTATTTT,CASSETRGTDTQYF
TRBJ2-6,NA,NA,TRBV28,TGTGCCAGCAGTTTATGGTGGGCAGGGGGGAGGGGGGCCAACGTCCTGACTTTC,CASSLWWAGGRGANVLTF
TRBJ2-1,many,NA,TRBV28,TGTGCCAGCAGCTCCCGGTGGGAGAGCTCCTACAATGAGCAGTTCTTC,CASSSRWESSYNEQFF
TRBJ2-1,NA,TRBD2,TRBV20-1,TGCAGTGCCATACCCGGGACTAGCTTTCTCGATGAGCAGTTCTTC,CSAIPGTSFLDEQFF
TRBJ2-1,many,TRBD1,TRBV27,TGTGCCAGCAGCCCCTCAGGGGGCATGCATGAGCAGTTCTTC,CASSPSGGMHEQFF
TRBJ1-1,many,NA,TRBV27,TGTGCCAGCAGCACAATTCCCGGGACGGGGAACACTGAAGCTTTCTTT,CASSTIPGTGNTEAFF
TRBJ1-1,NA,NA,TRBV6-2/TRBV6-3,TGTGCCAGTACGGAGACGACATCCGGGGCTTTCTTT,CASTETTSGAFF
TRBJ2-5,few,NA,TRBV30,TGTGCCTGGAGTCCCGGGTCGTCCCAAGAGACCCAGTACTTC,CAWSPGSSQETQYF
TRBJ1-5,few,NA,TRBV7-3,TGTGCCAGCAGCTTATCTGACAGGAGCAATCAGCCCCAGCATTTT,CASSLSDRSNQPQHF